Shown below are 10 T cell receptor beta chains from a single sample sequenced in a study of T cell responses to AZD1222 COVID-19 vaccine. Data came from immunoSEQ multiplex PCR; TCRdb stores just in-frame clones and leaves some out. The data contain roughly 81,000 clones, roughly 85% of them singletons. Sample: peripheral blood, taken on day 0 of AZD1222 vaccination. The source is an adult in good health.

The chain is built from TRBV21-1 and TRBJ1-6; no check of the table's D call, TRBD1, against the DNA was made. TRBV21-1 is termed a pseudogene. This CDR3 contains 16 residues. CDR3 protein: CASSKIGGQGVPSLHF. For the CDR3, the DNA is TGTGCCAGCAGCAAAATTGGCGGACAGGGCGTCCCATCCCTCCACTTT.

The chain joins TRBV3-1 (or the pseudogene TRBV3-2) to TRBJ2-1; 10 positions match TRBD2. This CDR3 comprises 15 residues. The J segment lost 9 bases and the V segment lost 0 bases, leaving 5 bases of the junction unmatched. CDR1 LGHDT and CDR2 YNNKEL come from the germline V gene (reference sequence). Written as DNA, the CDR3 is TGTGCCAGCAGCCAAGAATATACTAGCGGGGTTGAGCAGTTCTTC. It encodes CASSQEYTSGVEQFF.

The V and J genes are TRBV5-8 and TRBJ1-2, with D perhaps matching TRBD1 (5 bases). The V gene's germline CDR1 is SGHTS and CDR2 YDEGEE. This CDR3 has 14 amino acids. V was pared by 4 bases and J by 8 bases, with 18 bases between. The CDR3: CASSRLLGPGGYTF. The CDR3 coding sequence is TGTGCCAGCAGCCGTCTATTGGGACCTGGGGGCTACACCTTC.

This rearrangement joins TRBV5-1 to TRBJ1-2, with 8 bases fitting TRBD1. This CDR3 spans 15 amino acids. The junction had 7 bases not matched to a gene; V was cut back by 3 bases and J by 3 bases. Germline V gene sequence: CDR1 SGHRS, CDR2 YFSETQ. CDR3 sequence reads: CASSSGQALDYGYTF. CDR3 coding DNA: TGCGCCAGCAGCTCGGGACAGGCTCTTGACTATGGCTACACCTTC.

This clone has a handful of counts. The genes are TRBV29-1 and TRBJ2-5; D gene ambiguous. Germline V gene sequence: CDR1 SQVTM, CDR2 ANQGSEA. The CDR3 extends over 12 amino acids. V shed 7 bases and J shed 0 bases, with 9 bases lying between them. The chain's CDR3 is CSAHQYQETQYF. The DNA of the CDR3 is TGCAGCGCCCACCAGTACCAAGAGACCCAGTACTTC.

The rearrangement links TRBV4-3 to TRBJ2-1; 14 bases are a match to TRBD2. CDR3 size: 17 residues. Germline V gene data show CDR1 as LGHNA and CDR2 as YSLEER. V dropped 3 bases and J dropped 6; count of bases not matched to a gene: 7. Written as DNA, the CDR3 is TGCGCCAGCAGCCATCCCGGACTAGCGGGGGGCGGCAATGAGCAGTTCTTC. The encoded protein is CASSHPGLAGGGNEQFF.

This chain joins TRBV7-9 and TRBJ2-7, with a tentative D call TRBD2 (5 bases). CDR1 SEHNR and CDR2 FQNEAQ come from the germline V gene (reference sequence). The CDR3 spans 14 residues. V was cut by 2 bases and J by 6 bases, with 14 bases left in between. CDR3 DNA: TGTGCCAGCAGCTTACTCGGGAAGCCTGGCGAGCAGTACTTC. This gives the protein CASSLLGKPGEQYF.

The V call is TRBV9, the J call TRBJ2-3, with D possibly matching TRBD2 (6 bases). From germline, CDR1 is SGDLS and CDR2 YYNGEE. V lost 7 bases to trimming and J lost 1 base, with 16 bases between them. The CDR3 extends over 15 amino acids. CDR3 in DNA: TGTGCCAGCGGTCAAGCGGGCTGGGGCACAGATACGCAGTATTTT. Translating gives CASGQAGWGTDTQYF. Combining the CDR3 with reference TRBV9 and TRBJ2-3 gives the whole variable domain DSGVTQTPKHLITATGQRVTLRCSPRSGDLSVYWYQQSLDQGLQFLIQYYNGEERAKGNILERFSAQQFPDLHSELNLSSLELGDSALYFCASGQAGWGTDTQYFGPGTRLTVL.

CDR3 sequence: CASSSGDVNSYEQYF. The DNA of the CDR3 is TGTGCCAGCAGCTCTGGTGACGTGAATTCCTACGAGCAGTACTTC. The chain is built from TRBV5-4 and TRBJ2-7; D unclear. Per germline, CDR1 SGHNT and CDR2 YYREEE (reference sequence). Trimming shortened V by 3 bases and J by 1 base, and 14 bases separated the two germline ends. The CDR3 is made up of 15 amino acids. Using reference TRBV5-4 and TRBJ2-7 for the parts outside the CDR3, the full variable domain is ETGVTQSPTHLIKTRGQQVTLRCSSQSGHNTVSWYQQALGQGPQFIFQYYREEENGRGNFPPRFSGLQFPNYSSELNVNALELDDSALYLCASSSGDVNSYEQYFGPGTRLTVT.

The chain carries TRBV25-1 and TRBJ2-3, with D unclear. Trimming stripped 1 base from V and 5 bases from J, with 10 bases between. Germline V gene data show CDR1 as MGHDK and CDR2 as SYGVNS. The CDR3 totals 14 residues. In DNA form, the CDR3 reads TGTGCCAGCAGTGAATCGGGCTCCAAAGATACGCAGTATTTT. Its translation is CASSESGSKDTQYF. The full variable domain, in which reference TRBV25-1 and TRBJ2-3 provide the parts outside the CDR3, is EADIYQTPRYLVIGTGKKITLECSQTMGHDKMYWYQQDPGMELHLIHYSYGVNSTEKGDLSSESTVSRIRTEHFPLTLESARPSHTSQYLCASSESGSKDTQYFGPGTRLTVL.